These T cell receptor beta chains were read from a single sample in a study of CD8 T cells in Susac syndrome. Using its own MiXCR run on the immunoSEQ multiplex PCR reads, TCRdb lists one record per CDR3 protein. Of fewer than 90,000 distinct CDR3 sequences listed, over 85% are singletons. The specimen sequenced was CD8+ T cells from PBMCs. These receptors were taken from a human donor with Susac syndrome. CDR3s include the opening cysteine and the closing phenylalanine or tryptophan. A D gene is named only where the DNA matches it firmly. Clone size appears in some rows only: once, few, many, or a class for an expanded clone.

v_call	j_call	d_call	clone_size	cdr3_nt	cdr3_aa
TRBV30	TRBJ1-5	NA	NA	TGTGCCTGGAGTGTACTCAGGGAGGATCAGCCCCAGCATTTT	CAWSVLREDQPQHF
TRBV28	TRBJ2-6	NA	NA	TGTGCCAGCAGGCGCCACGGAGGGGCCAACGTCCTGACTTTC	CASRRHGGANVLTF
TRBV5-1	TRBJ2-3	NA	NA	TGCGCCAGCAGCTTGGGGTTAGATTTAATAGATGCAGATACGCAGTATTTT	CASSLGLDLIDADTQYF
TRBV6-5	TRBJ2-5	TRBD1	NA	TGTGCCAGCAGGGAGACAGGGGCTGGAGAGACCCAGTACTTC	CASRETGAGETQYF
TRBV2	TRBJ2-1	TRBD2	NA	TGTGCCAGCATTTGGGTTAGCGGGAGCGAGGGTGAGCAGTTCTTC	CASIWVSGSEGEQFF
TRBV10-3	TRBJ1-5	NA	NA	TGTGCCATCAGCCCCAGGGATGAGGGTCAGCCCCAGCATTTT	CAISPRDEGQPQHF
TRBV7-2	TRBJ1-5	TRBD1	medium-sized	TGTGCCAGCAGCCTGCGGACAGGGGCGGGCAATCAGCCCCAGCATTTT	CASSLRTGAGNQPQHF
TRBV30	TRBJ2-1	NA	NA	TGTGCCTTCGAGCCGGGCGATCCCTTCGTTGAGCAGTTCTTC	CAFEPGDPFVEQFF
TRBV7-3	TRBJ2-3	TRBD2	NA	TGTGCCAGCAGCCGCCCGGGGCGGGAGTACACAGATACGCAGTATTTT	CASSRPGREYTDTQYF
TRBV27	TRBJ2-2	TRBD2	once	TGTGCCAGCAGTTCGGGGGGAGGCGGGAGGGCCGGGGAGCTGTTTTTT	CASSSGGGGRAGELFF
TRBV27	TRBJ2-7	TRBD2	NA	TGTGCCAGCATGGGGAGGGACTACTCCTACGAGCAGTACTTC	CASMGRDYSYEQYF
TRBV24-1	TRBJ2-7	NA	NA	TGTGCCACCAGTGATGGGGACGAGCAGTACTTC	CATSDGDEQYF
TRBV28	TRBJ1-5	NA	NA	TGTGCCAGCATCAGGGGCGAAGATAGCAATCAGCCCCAGCATTTT	CASIRGEDSNQPQHF
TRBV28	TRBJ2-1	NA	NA	TGTGCCAGCAGCCTCCAGGGCGACAATGAGCAGTTCTTC	CASSLQGDNEQFF
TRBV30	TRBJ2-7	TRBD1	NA	TGTGCCTGGTCCTGGACAGGAGCCTACGAGCAGTACTTC	CAWSWTGAYEQYF
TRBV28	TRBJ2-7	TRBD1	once	TGTGCCAGCAGCGAAACAGGGGGTGATACCTACGAGCAGTACTTC	CASSETGGDTYEQYF
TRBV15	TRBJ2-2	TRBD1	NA	TGTGCCACCAGCAGGACAGGGCGGAACACCGGGGAGCTGTTTTTT	CATSRTGRNTGELFF
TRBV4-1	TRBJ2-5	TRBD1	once	TGCGCCAGCAGCCCCCTCCCCGGGACAGGGGAAGAGACCCAGTACTTC	CASSPLPGTGEETQYF
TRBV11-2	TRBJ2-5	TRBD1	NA	TGTGCCAGCAGCCGCACCGGGACAGAACAAGAGACCCAGTACTTC	CASSRTGTEQETQYF
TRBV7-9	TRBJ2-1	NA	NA	TGTGCCAGCAGAGGAGTCGACAGTTACACCTACAATGAGCAGTTCTTC	CASRGVDSYTYNEQFF
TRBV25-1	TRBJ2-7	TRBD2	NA	TGTGCCAGCAGTGAATGGGGACTAGCCTACGAGCAGTACTTC	CASSEWGLAYEQYF
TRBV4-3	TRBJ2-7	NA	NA	TGCGCCAGCAGCCAAGGAGGGGTGGGTACTAGCATTTCCTACGAGCAGTACTTC	CASSQGGVGTSISYEQYF
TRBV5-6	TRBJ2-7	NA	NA	TGCGCCAGCAGCTTGGGCAATCATTACGAGCAGTACTTC	CASSLGNHYEQYF
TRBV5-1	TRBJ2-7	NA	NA	TGCGCCAGCAGCTTACTCGACAGGAGCTCCTACGAGCAGTACTTC	CASSLLDRSSYEQYF
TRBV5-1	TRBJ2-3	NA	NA	TGCGCCAGCAGCTTGGTGGCTGACAGTGATCCTCCAGATACGCAGTATTTT	CASSLVADSDPPDTQYF
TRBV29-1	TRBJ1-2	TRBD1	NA	TGCAGCGTGCCTACACCGGGGACAGGGTTCTATGGCTACACCTTC	CSVPTPGTGFYGYTF
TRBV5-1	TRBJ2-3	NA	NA	TGCGCCAGCAGCTTGGTCCGGGAGAGGGTAACAGATACGCAGTATTTT	CASSLVRERVTDTQYF
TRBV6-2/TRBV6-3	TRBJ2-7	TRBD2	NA	TGTGCCAGCAGAGAACCCGGGACTACCTACTACGAGCAGTACTTC	CASREPGTTYYEQYF
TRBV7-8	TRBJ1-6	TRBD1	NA	TGTGCCAGCAGCTTAGGAGGGACAGGGTTGCCACCCCTCCACTTT	CASSLGGTGLPPLHF
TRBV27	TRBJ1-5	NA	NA	TGTGCCAGCAGTTTAAGGGGGGCAGCTCAGCCCCAGCATTTT	CASSLRGAAQPQHF
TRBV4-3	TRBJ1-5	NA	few	TGCGCCAGCAGACCAAACCCCGGGACACCGAATCAGCCCCAGCATTTT	CASRPNPGTPNQPQHF
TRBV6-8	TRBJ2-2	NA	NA	TGTGCCAGCAGTTATACGCGACTCGCGAACACCGGGGAGCTGTTTTTT	CASSYTRLANTGELFF
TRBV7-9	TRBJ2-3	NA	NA	TGTGCCAGCAGCCCTAAGGTGGTACCAGATACGCAGTATTTT	CASSPKVVPDTQYF
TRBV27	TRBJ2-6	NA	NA	TGTGCCAGCAGTATCGACCCCTCTGCGGCCAACGTCCTGACTTTC	CASSIDPSAANVLTF
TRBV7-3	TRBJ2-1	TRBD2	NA	TGTGCCAGCAGCCTATCGGGACTAGCGCCACACAATGAGCAGTTCTTC	CASSLSGLAPHNEQFF
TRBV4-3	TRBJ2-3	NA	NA	TGCGCCAGCAGCCAAGGACTGGGGACCCACACAGATACGCAGTATTTT	CASSQGLGTHTDTQYF
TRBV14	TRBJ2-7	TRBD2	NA	TGTGCCAGCAGCCAAGAAGGCCTGACTAGCGGAATATCCGAGCAGTACTTC	CASSQEGLTSGISEQYF
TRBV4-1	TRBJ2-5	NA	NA	TGCGCCAGCAGCCAAGATTGGGGTGATGGGGAGACCCAGTACTTC	CASSQDWGDGETQYF
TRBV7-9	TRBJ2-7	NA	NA	TGTGCCAGCAGACCAGGGTGGGACGAGCAGTACTTC	CASRPGWDEQYF
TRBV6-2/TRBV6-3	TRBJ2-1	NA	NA	TGTGCCAGCGTTTCTTTCGACAATGAGCAGTTCTTC	CASVSFDNEQFF
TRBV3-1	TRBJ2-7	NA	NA	TGTGCCAGCAGCCACGGGACTTATCTAATCGACGAGCAGTACTTC	CASSHGTYLIDEQYF
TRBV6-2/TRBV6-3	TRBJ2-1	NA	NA	TGTGCCAGCAGTTACTCGGCCCCGTTAATATACAATGAGCAGTTCTTC	CASSYSAPLIYNEQFF
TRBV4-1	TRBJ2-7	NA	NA	TGCGCCAGCAGCCAAGATCGAGCCGGGATAACCCCCTACGAGCAGTACTTC	CASSQDRAGITPYEQYF
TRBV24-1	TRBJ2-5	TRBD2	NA	TGTGCCACCAGTGAATCTAGCGGGAGTCAGCAAGAGACCCAGTACTTC	CATSESSGSQQETQYF
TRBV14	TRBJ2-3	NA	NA	TGTGCCAGCAGCCAAGTAATTTTGTCAGTGCTCCCCACAGATACGCAGTATTTT	CASSQVILSVLPTDTQYF
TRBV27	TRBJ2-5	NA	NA	TGTGCCAGCAGTTTAGGGGGAAAGGGAGAGACCCAGTACTTC	CASSLGGKGETQYF
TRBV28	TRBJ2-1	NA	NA	TGTGCCAGCAGGGGGAGCAGGGAAGGGGTTTGGAATGAGCAGTTCTTC	CASRGSREGVWNEQFF